The 18 T cell receptor beta chains in this list originate from one sample, sequenced in a study of beta chain features in type 1 diabetes. Expressed TCRB transcripts were sequenced, since all the RNA that had been isolated was reverse transcribed. TCRdb keeps only in-frame clones here, not all; method: immunoSEQ multiplex PCR. Seen here are some 410,000 clones, roughly 14% observed once, and the top ten hold roughly 0.04%. Sequenced: naive CD4+ T cells from blood. These receptors originate from a man in his thirties or forties in good health.

This clone was counted a few times. V and J are TRBV11-3 and TRBJ2-1, with 11 bases lining up with TRBD2. The CDR3 is made up of 16 amino acids. Germline lookup yields CDR1 SGHNT and CDR2 YENEEA. Trimming removed 3 bases from V and 4 bases from J; junction bases left unmatched: 5. CDR3 sequence reads: CASSFGLAGGYNEQFF. CDR3 bases: TGTGCCAGCAGCTTTGGCCTAGCGGGGGGATACAATGAGCAGTTCTTC. Supplemented by reference TRBV11-3 and TRBJ2-1, the full variable domain reads EAGVVQSPRYKIIEKKQPVAFWCNPISGHNTLYWYLQNLGQGPELLIRYENEEAVDDSQLPKDRFSAERLKGVDSTLKIQPAELGDSAVYLCASSFGLAGGYNEQFFGPGTRLTVL.

This chain joins TRBV11-2 and TRBJ2-1; 13 bases line up with TRBD2. J was trimmed by 6 bases and V by 4 bases; bases with no gene match: 0. CDR1 and CDR2 from the germline V gene are SGHAT and FQNNGV. The CDR3 is 14 residues long. The CDR3 DNA reads as TGTGCCAGCAGCTGGACTAGCGGGAGCAATGAGCAGTTCTTC. Protein product: CASSWTSGSNEQFF. The entire variable domain, with the rest obtained from reference TRBV11-2 and TRBJ2-1, is as follows: EAGVAQSPRYKIIEKRQSVAFWCNPISGHATLYWYQQILGQGPKLLIQFQNNGVVDDSQLPKDRFSAERLKGVDSTLKIQPAKLEDSAVYLCASSWTSGSNEQFFGPGTRLTVL.

The J gene is TRBJ1-1, the V gene TRBV5-1; 9 nucleotides line up with TRBD1. V trimming: 2 bases; J trimming: 7 bases; junction bases outside the gene matches: 6. CDR1 and CDR2 from the germline V gene are SGHRS and YFSETQ. The CDR3 runs 14 residues. This chain's CDR3 is CASSFARTGDEAFF. The CDR3 region has the DNA TGCGCCAGCAGCTTTGCACGGACAGGGGATGAAGCTTTCTTT.

The chain has TRBV20-1 and TRBJ1-1, with D maybe TRBD1 (6 bases). This CDR3 is 11 amino acids long. The germline V gene has CDR1 DFQATT and CDR2 SNEGSKA (reference sequence). The CDR3 region has the DNA TGCAGCTGTAACAGGGACACTGAAGCTTTCTTT. Translation: CSCNRDTEAFF.

The V call is TRBV30, the J call TRBJ1-1; D remains ambiguous. Germline V gene sequence: CDR1 GTSNPN, CDR2 SVGIG (reference sequence). The V and J ends lost 3 bases and 2 bases respectively, with 7 bases between them. The length of the CDR3 is 12 residues. CDR3 region: CAWRGPNTEAFF. The CDR3 DNA reads TGTGCCTGGAGGGGCCCAAACACTGAAGCTTTCTTT.

The chain combines TRBV7-9 with TRBJ2-1; D gene uncertain. The ends were cut back, 1 base at V and 6 bases at J, with 4 bases in the middle. Germline lookup yields CDR1 SEHNR and CDR2 FQNEAQ (reference sequence). The CDR3 length is 12 residues. This chain's CDR3 is CASSLDFNEQFF. The CDR3 bases are TGTGCCAGCAGCTTAGATTTCAATGAGCAGTTCTTC. The variable domain in full, completed from reference TRBV7-9 and TRBJ2-1, reads DTGVSQNPRHKITKRGQNVTFRCDPISEHNRLYWYRQTLGQGPEFLTYFQNEAQLEKSRLLSDRFSAERPKGSFSTLEIQRTEQGDSAMYLCASSLDFNEQFFGPGTRLTVL.

The V and J genes are TRBV21-1 and TRBJ1-1. TRBV21-1 is tagged as a pseudogene. The CDR3 consists of 16 residues. CDR3 nucleotides: TGTGCCAGCAGCAAAGCGCTTAACCGTTTGAACACTGAAGCTTTCTTT. It encodes CASSKALNRLNTEAFF.

This clone occurred a few times. The rearrangement joins TRBV13 to TRBJ2-7; D is undetermined. Trimming pared 5 bases from V and 2 bases from J, leaving 10 bases between. The CDR3 loop spans 13 amino acids. CDR1 PRHDT and CDR2 FYEKMQ come from the germline V gene (reference sequence). The CDR3 is CASSPANAYEQYF. The CDR3, as DNA: TGTGCCAGCAGCCCCGCCAACGCCTACGAGCAGTACTTC. Filled out from reference TRBV13 and TRBJ2-7, the complete variable domain reads AAGVIQSPRHLIKEKRETATLKCYPIPRHDTVYWYQQGPGQDPQFLISFYEKMQSDKGSIPDRFSAQQFSDYHSELNMSSLELGDSALYFCASSPANAYEQYFGPGTRLTVT.

This chain joins TRBV7-9 and TRBJ1-1; the D is unclear. Trimming shortened V by 5 bases and J by 8 bases, and 9 bases separated the two germline ends. This CDR3 is built from 11 residues. Germline V gives CDR1 SEHNR, CDR2 FQNEAQ (reference sequence). CDR3 amino acids: CASSPLAEAFF. CDR3 in DNA: TGTGCCAGCAGCCCGCTAGCGGAAGCTTTCTTT.

The rearrangement links TRBV6-5 to TRBJ1-2, with D tentatively TRBD1 (6 bases). The CDR3 is 15 residues long. Germline V gene data show CDR1 as MNHEY and CDR2 as SVGAGI. Trimming left V 0 bases short and J 0 bases short, with 8 bases between. As DNA, the CDR3 is TGTGCCAGCAGTTACTCCTACAGGGCTAACTATGGCTACACCTTC. Translating gives CASSYSYRANYGYTF.

The CDR3 DNA is TGTGCCAGCAGCCCCCTAGCGGGGCGGGGGAACACTGAAGCTTTCTTT. Its translation: CASSPLAGRGNTEAFF. This chain joins TRBV7-9 and TRBJ1-1, with a tentative D call TRBD1 (5 bases). This CDR3 is built from 16 residues. Germline V lookup: CDR1 SEHNR, CDR2 FQNEAQ (reference sequence). Trimming left V 5 bases short and J 1 base short, with 17 bases between.

This clone was detected a few times. The chain joins TRBV2 to TRBJ2-7, with a possible D match to TRBD1 (6 bases). The germline gives CDR1 SNHLY, CDR2 FYNNEI. The CDR3 is 14 amino acids. Trimming took off 4 bases at V and 0 bases at J, with 10 bases between the two ends. The chain's CDR3 is CASSVTGLSYEQYV. In DNA, the CDR3 is TGTGCCAGCAGTGTGACAGGCCTCTCCTACGAGCAGTACGTC.

The chain is built from TRBV30 and TRBJ1-5; weak D call: TRBD1 (5 bases). The CDR3 runs to 14 residues. Trimming removed 4 bases from V and 1 base from J, with 11 bases in between. Per the germline V gene, CDR1 is GTSNPN and CDR2 is SVGIG (reference sequence). DNA of the CDR3: TGTGCCTGGACCGGGGGAAACAGCAATCAGCCCCAGCATTTT. Its translation is CAWTGGNSNQPQHF.

The rearrangement uses TRBV6-5 and TRBJ2-5; D remains unclear. Trimming took 2 bases from V and 4 from J, leaving 8 bases between them. Germline CDR1 MNHEY, CDR2 SVGAGI. The CDR3 runs to 13 residues. CDR3 DNA sequence: TGTGCCAGCAGTTACACCGTACTAGAGACCCAGTACTTC. The encoded protein is CASSYTVLETQYF.

This clone was observed a handful of times. The chain recombines TRBV5-4 with TRBJ2-5; D gene ambiguous. Germline CDR1 SGHNT, CDR2 YYREEE (reference sequence). CDR3 length: 13 residues. V lost 3 bases to trimming and J lost 5 bases, with 11 bases between them. CDR3: CASSSQPRETQYF. In DNA, the CDR3 is TGTGCCAGCAGCTCCCAGCCGAGGGAGACCCAGTACTTC.

This clone came up a few times. This chain uses TRBV6-5 with TRBJ1-5; D is perhaps TRBD1 (6 bases). The germline CDR1 and CDR2 sequences are MNHEY and SVGAGI. CDR3 length: 13 residues. Trimming left V 7 bases short and J 5 bases short, with 12 bases between. CDR3 region: CASKRGAHQPQHF. The CDR3 DNA follows: TGTGCCAGCAAAAGGGGGGCCCATCAGCCCCAGCATTTT.

This clone appeared a few times. The J gene is TRBJ1-1, the V gene TRBV20-1, with 8 bases matching TRBD1. The CDR3 spans 11 residues. V shed 4 bases and J 8 bases; nucleotides not matched to a gene: 3. Germline CDR1 reads DFQATT; CDR2 reads SNEGSKA (reference sequence). The chain's CDR3 is CSANYRGEAFF. CDR3 in DNA: TGCAGTGCTAATTACAGGGGGGAAGCTTTCTTT.

This chain links TRBV4-3 with TRBJ2-7; either TRBD1 or TRBD2 may fit D (5 bases each). Between the trimmed V and J ends, which lost 4 bases and 2 bases, there was a span of 12 bases. Germline values: CDR1 LGHNA, CDR2 YSLEER. The CDR3 sequence is 14 residues long. Here the CDR3 reads CASSRVRGTYEQYF. The CDR3 DNA sequence: TGCGCCAGCAGCCGGGTGAGGGGAACCTACGAGCAGTACTTC.